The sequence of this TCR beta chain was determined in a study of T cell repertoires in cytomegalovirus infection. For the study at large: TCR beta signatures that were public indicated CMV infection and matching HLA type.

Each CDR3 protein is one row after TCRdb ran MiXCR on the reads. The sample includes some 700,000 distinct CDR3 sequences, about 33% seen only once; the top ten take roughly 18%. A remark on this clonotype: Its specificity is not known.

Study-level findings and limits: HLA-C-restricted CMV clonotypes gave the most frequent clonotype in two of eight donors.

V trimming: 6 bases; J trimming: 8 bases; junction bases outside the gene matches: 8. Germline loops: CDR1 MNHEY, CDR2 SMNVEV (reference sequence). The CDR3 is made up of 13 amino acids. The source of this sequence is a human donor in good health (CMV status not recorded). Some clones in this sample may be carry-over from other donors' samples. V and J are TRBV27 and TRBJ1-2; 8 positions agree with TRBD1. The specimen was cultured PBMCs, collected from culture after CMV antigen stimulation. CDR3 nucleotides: TGTGCCAGCAGGTCAGGGGGCCAGAGGGGCTACACCTTC. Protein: CASRSGGQRGYTF.